Following are 25 T cell receptor beta chains from one sample sequenced in a study of shared clonotypes between healthy human individuals. Only in-frame clones appear in the TCRdb table, and some are missing; sequencing was by immunoSEQ multiplex PCR. The sample carries over a million clones, over 95% recorded once. Material for sequencing was naive CD4+ T cells sorted from blood. The subset denotes: CD45RA+ positively selected. These receptor sequences come from a man aged 25-40 years in good health.

This chain uses TRBV19 with TRBJ2-2; 11 nucleotides line up with TRBD2. J lost 5 bases, V lost 5 bases, and 1 base had no gene match. CDR3 length: 14 amino acids. The germline V gene encodes CDR1 LNHDA and CDR2 SQIVND (reference sequence). CDR3: CASSPSGRTGELFF. The CDR3 nucleotides read TGTGCCAGTAGTCCTAGCGGGAGGACCGGGGAGCTGTTTTTT.

This chain uses TRBV21-1 with TRBJ1-5; the table's D gene call, TRBD1, was not cross checked with the DNA. TRBV21-1 is tagged as a pseudogene. This CDR3 region has 15 residues. CDR3 amino acids: CASRRDRKSNQPQHF. As DNA, the CDR3 is TGTGCCAGCAGGCGAGACAGGAAAAGCAATCAGCCCCAGCATTTT.

On this clone itself: Other nucleotide sequences in the sample specify the same CDR3. The chain couples TRBV10-3 to TRBJ1-2; D unclear. The CDR3 is 14 residues long. Germline CDR1 and CDR2: ENHRY and SYGVKD. Trimming cost V 2 bases and J 0 bases, with 7 bases left between them. This CDR3 reads CAISEGQTNYGYTF. The DNA of the CDR3 is TGTGCCATCAGTGAGGGGCAGACTAACTATGGCTACACCTTC.

The V gene is TRBV9, the J gene TRBJ2-2; 9 bases are a match to TRBD2. This CDR3 has 15 amino acids. Trimming removed 0 bases from V and 5 bases from J; junction bases left unmatched: 2. Per germline, CDR1 SGDLS and CDR2 YYNGEE. This CDR3 reads CASSVVGLATGELFF. The CDR3 DNA reads TGTGCCAGCAGCGTAGTGGGACTAGCTACCGGGGAGCTGTTTTTT.

The chain joins TRBV7-6 to TRBJ2-3; the D is unclear. This CDR3 has 17 amino acids. V lost 1 base and J 2 bases, leaving 16 bases between the germline ends. CDR1 and CDR2 from the germline V gene are SGHVS and FNYEAQ. The CDR3 protein is CASSLEVAPRNTDTQYF. CDR3 coding DNA: TGTGCCAGCAGCTTAGAAGTGGCCCCTCGGAACACAGATACGCAGTATTTT.

This chain connects TRBV2 to TRBJ2-2; a weak D match, TRBD2 (5 bases). The V gene lost 4 bases and the J gene lost 4 bases, with 13 bases spanning the gap. The CDR3 has 15 residues. Germline V lookup: CDR1 SNHLY, CDR2 FYNNEI. The chain's CDR3 is CASSVSGIITGELFF. Written as DNA, the CDR3 is TGTGCCAGCAGTGTTTCGGGAATAATCACCGGGGAGCTGTTTTTT.

This clone was seen only once. The chain employs TRBV7-2 and TRBJ2-7; 11 nucleotides line up with TRBD1. The CDR3 loop spans 15 amino acids. Germline lookup yields CDR1 SGHTA and CDR2 FQGNSA. Trimming took 1 base from V and 7 from J; bases not matched to a gene: 6. DNA of the CDR3: TGTGCCAGCAGCTTAGATCGGACAGGGGGCGGTGAGCAGTACTTC. The encoded protein is CASSLDRTGGGEQYF.

The CDR3 sequence: CASSLGRGGDETQYF. In nucleotides, the CDR3 is TGTGCCAGCAGCTTAGGGAGAGGGGGAGATGAGACCCAGTACTTC. The rearrangement links TRBV7-9 to TRBJ2-5; D possibly corresponds to TRBD1 (6 bases). The germline CDR1 and CDR2 sequences are SEHNR and FQNEAQ (reference sequence). V gave up 1 base and J gave up 5 bases, with 14 bases separating them. The CDR3 is 15 residues long.

This sequence joins TRBV4-3 and TRBJ2-3; D gene ambiguous. The V end was cut by 0 bases, the J end by 0 bases, with 16 bases between. Germline CDR1 reads LGHNA; CDR2 reads YSLEER. The CDR3 has 18 amino acids. The chain's CDR3 is CASSQDLIVGLSTDTQYF. The CDR3 DNA sequence: TGCGCCAGCAGCCAAGATCTGATAGTCGGGCTAAGCACAGATACGCAGTATTTT.

The rearrangement links TRBV28 to TRBJ2-5; possible D gene TRBD1, 6 bases. The CDR3 is 14 residues long. Trimming removed 6 bases at V and 1 base at J, with 12 bases between. The V gene's germline CDR1 is MDHEN and CDR2 SYDVKM. The DNA of the CDR3 is TGTGCCAGCAGGAGGGGGAATATCCAAGAGACCCAGTACTTC. Translation gives CASRRGNIQETQYF.

Worth noting for this clone: The junction does not match germline at one end; this may be a read error. Here the CDR3 DNA reads TGTGCCAGCAGCTTGGGACAGGGAGAGGCTGGCTACACCTTC. Translation: CASSLGQGEAGYTF. V and J are TRBV5-3 and TRBJ1-2; 9 nucleotides align to TRBD1. TRBV5-3 is flagged as an ORF with uncertain function. This CDR3 comprises 14 residues.

This sequence joins TRBV5-4 and TRBJ2-7; D gene ambiguous. The CDR3 length is 16 residues. Germline CDR1 SGHNT, CDR2 YYREEE (reference sequence). Trimming took 0 bases from V and 5 from J, leaving 18 bases between them. Here the CDR3 DNA reads TGTGCCAGCAGCTTGGACCTCGTGGTCCGGTTGAACGAGCAGTACTTC. Its translation is CASSLDLVVRLNEQYF.

The rearrangement uses TRBV9 and TRBJ2-2, with 8 nucleotides matching TRBD1. V trimming: 4 bases; J trimming: 3 bases; junction bases outside the gene matches: 2. The germline gives CDR1 SGDLS, CDR2 YYNGEE. The CDR3 has 14 amino acids. The CDR3 DNA reads TGTGCCAGCAGCCAACAGGGGGACACCGGGGAGCTGTTTTTT. It encodes CASSQQGDTGELFF.

This clone was seen once. The chain couples TRBV2 to TRBJ2-3; a possible D gene is TRBD2 (5 bases). The germline gives CDR1 SNHLY, CDR2 FYNNEI. Trimming took 6 bases from V and 5 from J, leaving 15 bases between them. CDR3 length equals 14 residues. For the CDR3, the DNA is TGTGCCAGCAGGGAGACTACATATGAAGATACGCAGTATTTT. Amino acids: CASRETTYEDTQYF.

The V and J genes are TRBV4-1 and TRBJ2-7, with D maybe TRBD1 (8 bases). The CDR3 has 15 residues. Germline CDR1 MGHRA, CDR2 YSYEKL. V lost 1 base to trimming and J lost 6 bases, with 16 bases between them. This chain's CDR3 is CASSQVGQGGGEQYF. The DNA of the CDR3 is TGCGCCAGCAGCCAAGTCGGACAGGGAGGGGGCGAGCAGTACTTC.

The rearrangement links TRBV30 to TRBJ2-3; 9 bases agree with TRBD1. Trimming cost V 1 base and J 1 base; bases outside gene matches: 3. The germline gives CDR1 GTSNPN, CDR2 SVGIG (reference sequence). This CDR3 contains 15 residues. CDR3 nucleotide sequence: TGTGCCTGGAGTGCCGGGACAGGGCGCACAGATACGCAGTATTTT. This codes for CAWSAGTGRTDTQYF. The full variable domain, with the rest looked up from reference TRBV30 and TRBJ2-3, is SQTIHQWPATLVQPVGSPLSLECTVEGTSNPNLYWYRQAAGRGLQLLFYSVGIGQISSEVPQNLSASRPQDRQFILSSKKLLLSDSGFYLCAWSAGTGRTDTQYFGPGTRLTVL.

The chain is built from TRBV11-2 and TRBJ2-7; 12 nucleotides line up with TRBD2. Looked up from germline, CDR1 is SGHAT and CDR2 is FQNNGV. This CDR3 spans 17 amino acids. V dropped 0 bases and J dropped 2; count of bases not matched to a gene: 5. CDR3 in amino acids: CASSLEVLAGGAYEQYF. The CDR3 DNA sequence: TGTGCCAGCAGCTTAGAAGTCCTAGCGGGAGGGGCCTACGAGCAGTACTTC.

This CDR3 reads CASSYSRGAGGYTF. CDR3 in DNA: TGTGCCAGCAGTTACTCGAGGGGGGCCGGTGGCTACACCTTC. The rearrangement links TRBV6-6 to TRBJ1-2, with a weak D call TRBD1 (6 bases). Per the germline V gene, CDR1 is MNHNY and CDR2 is SVGAGI (reference sequence). V lost 0 bases, J lost 7 bases, and 12 bases lay in between. The CDR3 contains 14 residues.

The V and J genes are TRBV5-6 and TRBJ2-1; D is tentatively TRBD1 or TRBD2 (6 bases each). CDR3 length: 14 residues. Germline V lookup: CDR1 SGHDT, CDR2 YYEEEE. V shed 4 bases and J shed 2 bases, with 10 bases lying between them. In DNA, the CDR3 is TGTGCCAGCAGCCGGGGGCCTACCTACAATGAGCAGTTCTTC. Translated: CASSRGPTYNEQFF. Full variable domain (outside the CDR3, taken from reference TRBV5-6 and TRBJ2-1): DAGVTQSPTHLIKTRGQQVTLRCSPKSGHDTVSWYQQALGQGPQFIFQYYEEEERQRGNFPDRFSGHQFPNYSSELNVNALLLGDSALYLCASSRGPTYNEQFFGPGTRLTVL.

The chain links TRBV2 to TRBJ2-7; D is perhaps TRBD1 (6 bases). CDR1 and CDR2 from the germline V gene are SNHLY and FYNNEI. The V end was cut by 4 bases, the J end by 2 bases, with 9 bases between. The CDR3 runs to 13 residues. CDR3 in amino acids: CASSVDSTYEQYF. For the CDR3, the DNA is TGTGCCAGCAGTGTGGACAGTACCTACGAGCAGTACTTC.

The chain carries TRBV4-1 and TRBJ2-2, with D maybe TRBD1 (6 bases). Germline CDR1 reads MGHRA; CDR2 reads YSYEKL. The CDR3 is 15 amino acids. Trimming shortened V by 2 bases and J by 5 bases, and 12 bases separated the two germline ends. The CDR3 sequence is CASSQSPGVTGELFF. The DNA for the CDR3 is TGCGCCAGCAGCCAATCGCCAGGGGTAACCGGGGAGCTGTTTTTT.

The J gene is TRBJ1-4, the V gene TRBV7-8, with D uncertain. This CDR3 is 14 amino acids long. Trimming removed 5 bases from V and 7 bases from J, with 14 bases in between. Germline CDR1 reads SGHVS; CDR2 reads FQNEAQ. The CDR3 coding sequence is TGTGCCAGCAGCGCTCTTGGAGTCAGTGAAAAACTGTTTTTT. Its translation: CASSALGVSEKLFF.

V and J are TRBV19 and TRBJ1-5; 7 bases fit TRBD1. The CDR3 is made up of 18 amino acids. Germline CDR1 and CDR2: LNHDA and SQIVND (reference sequence). With V trimmed by 5 bases and J by 11 bases, 24 bases remained unmatched. In DNA, the CDR3 is TGTGCCAGTAGTCCACGGACAGGCCAGGCAGCCGCTATCAGGGCCCAGCATTTT. It specifies CASSPRTGQAAAIRAQHF.

This chain joins TRBV9 and TRBJ2-7; TRBD1 agrees at 8 bases. The ends lost 0 bases at V and 4 bases at J; junction bases unmatched: 15. From germline, CDR1 is SGDLS and CDR2 YYNGEE. The CDR3 runs to 18 residues. The CDR3 DNA is TGTGCCAGCAGCGTAGCTGCCAGAACCGGGACAGGTTTATACGAGCAGTACTTC. It yields the protein CASSVAARTGTGLYEQYF. The variable domain in full, completed from reference TRBV9 and TRBJ2-7, reads DSGVTQTPKHLITATGQRVTLRCSPRSGDLSVYWYQQSLDQGLQFLIQYYNGEERAKGNILERFSAQQFPDLHSELNLSSLELGDSALYFCASSVAARTGTGLYEQYFGPGTRLTVT.

The J gene is TRBJ2-3, the V gene TRBV10-1; 10 positions agree with TRBD2. V trimming: 6 bases; J trimming: 4 bases; junction bases outside the gene matches: 10. The CDR3 contains 16 residues. Germline V gives CDR1 WNHNN, CDR2 SYGVQD (reference sequence). CDR3 nucleotides: TGCGCCAGCAGATCCGGGCTAGCGGGAGTCGCAGATACGCAGTATTTT. Protein product: CASRSGLAGVADTQYF.